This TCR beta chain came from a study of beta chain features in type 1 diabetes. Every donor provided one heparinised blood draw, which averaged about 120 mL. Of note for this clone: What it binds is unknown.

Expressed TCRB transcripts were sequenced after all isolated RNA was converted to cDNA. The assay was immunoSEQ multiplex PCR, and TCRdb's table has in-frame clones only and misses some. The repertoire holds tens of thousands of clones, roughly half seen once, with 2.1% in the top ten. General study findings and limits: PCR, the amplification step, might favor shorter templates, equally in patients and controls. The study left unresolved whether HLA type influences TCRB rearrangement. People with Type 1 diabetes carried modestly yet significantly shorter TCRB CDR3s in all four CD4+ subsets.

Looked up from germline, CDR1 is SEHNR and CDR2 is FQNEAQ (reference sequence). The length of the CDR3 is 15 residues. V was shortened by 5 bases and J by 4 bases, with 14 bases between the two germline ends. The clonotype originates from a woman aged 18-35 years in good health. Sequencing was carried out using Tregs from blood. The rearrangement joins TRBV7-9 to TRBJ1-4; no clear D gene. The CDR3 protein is CASSLSGSYNEKLFF. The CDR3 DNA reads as TGTGCCAGCAGCCTGTCGGGGTCTTATAATGAAAAACTGTTTTTT.